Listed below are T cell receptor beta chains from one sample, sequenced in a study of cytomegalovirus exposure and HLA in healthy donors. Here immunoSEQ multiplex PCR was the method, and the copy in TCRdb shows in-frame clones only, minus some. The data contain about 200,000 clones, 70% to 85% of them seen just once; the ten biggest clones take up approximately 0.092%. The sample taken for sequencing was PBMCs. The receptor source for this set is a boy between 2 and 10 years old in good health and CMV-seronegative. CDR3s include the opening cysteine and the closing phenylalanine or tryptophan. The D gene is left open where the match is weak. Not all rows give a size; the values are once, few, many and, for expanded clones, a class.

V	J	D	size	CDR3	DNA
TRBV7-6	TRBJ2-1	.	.	CASSFGHGTYNEQFF	TGTGCCAGCAGCTTTGGACATGGAACCTACAATGAGCAGTTCTTC
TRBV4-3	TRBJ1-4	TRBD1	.	CASSQDIPGGEKLFF	TGCGCCAGCAGCCAAGATATACCAGGGGGAGAAAAACTGTTTTTT
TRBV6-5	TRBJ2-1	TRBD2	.	CASSPGVGGNNEQFF	TGTGCCAGCAGCCCGGGGGTCGGGGGGAACAATGAGCAGTTCTTC
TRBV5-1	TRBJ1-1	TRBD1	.	CASSLAAGGTEAFF	TGCGCCAGCAGCTTGGCCGCAGGGGGCACTGAAGCTTTCTTT
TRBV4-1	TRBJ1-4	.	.	CASSQVGGRLSNEKLFF	TGCGCCAGCAGCCAAGTTGGAGGGAGGCTATCTAATGAAAAACTGTTTTTT
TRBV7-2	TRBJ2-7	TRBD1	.	CASSSRGQLYEQYF	TGTGCCAGCAGCTCGAGGGGACAGCTCTACGAGCAGTACTTC
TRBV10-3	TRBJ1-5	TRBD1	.	CAISEDRGGNQPQHF	TGTGCCATCAGTGAAGACAGGGGGGGGAATCAGCCCCAGCATTTT
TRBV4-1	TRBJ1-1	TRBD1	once	CASSQKTGTGGTEAFF	TGCGCCAGCAGCCAGAAGACCGGGACAGGGGGAACTGAAGCTTTCTTT
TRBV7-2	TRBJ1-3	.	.	CASSFGRGNTIYF	TGTGCCAGCAGCTTCGGGAGGGGAAACACCATATATTTT
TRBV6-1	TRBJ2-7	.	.	CASAQISELIGQYF	TGTGCCAGCGCACAGATATCGGAACTTATTGGGCAGTACTTC
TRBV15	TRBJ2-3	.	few	CATSARYPSGGLETDTQYF	TGTGCCACCAGCGCGCGATACCCTTCGGGGGGCCTGGAAACGGATACGCAGTATTTT
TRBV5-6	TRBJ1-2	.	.	CASSLGMTGALQGYTF	TGTGCCAGCAGCTTGGGGATGACAGGAGCCCTCCAGGGCTACACCTTC
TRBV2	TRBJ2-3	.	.	CASNVYYTDTQYF	TGTGCCAGCAATGTGTATTACACAGATACGCAGTATTTT
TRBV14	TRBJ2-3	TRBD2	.	CASSQDISGGHFSDTQYF	TGTGCCAGCAGCCAAGATATTAGCGGGGGTCATTTTTCTGATACGCAGTATTTT
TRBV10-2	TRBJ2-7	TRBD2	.	CASSEFGLAVTYEQYF	TGCGCCAGCAGTGAGTTCGGACTAGCGGTGACCTACGAGCAGTACTTC
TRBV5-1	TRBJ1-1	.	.	CASSLEGGKLNTEAFF	TGCGCCAGCAGCTTGGAGGGAGGGAAACTGAACACTGAAGCTTTCTTT
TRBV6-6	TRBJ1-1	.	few	CASSYRVAFF	TGTGCCAGCAGTTACCGGGTTGCTTTCTTT
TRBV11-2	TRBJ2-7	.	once	CASSFRGYEQYF	TGTGCCAGCAGCTTTAGGGGATACGAGCAGTACTTC
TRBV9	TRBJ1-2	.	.	CASSVNIAGDGYTF	TGTGCCAGCAGCGTTAACATTGCCGGGGATGGCTACACCTTC
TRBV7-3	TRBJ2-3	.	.	CASSLGGTDTQYF	TGTGCCAGCAGCCTCGGTGGCACAGATACGCAGTATTTT
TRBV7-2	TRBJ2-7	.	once	CASSRNPGFSYEQYF	TGTGCCAGCAGCCGAAACCCAGGGTTCTCCTACGAGCAGTACTTC
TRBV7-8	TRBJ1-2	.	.	CASSLRGSSGAANYGYTF	TGTGCCAGCAGCTTACGTGGCTCCTCAGGGGCCGCTAACTATGGCTACACCTTC
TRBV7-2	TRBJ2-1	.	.	CASSARFNEQFF	TGTGCCAGCAGTGCTAGGTTCAATGAGCAGTTCTTC
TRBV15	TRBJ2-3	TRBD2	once	CATSSGSGGWDTQYF	TGTGCCACCAGCAGCGGTAGCGGGGGGTGGGATACGCAGTATTTT
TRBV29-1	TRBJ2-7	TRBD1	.	CSVVIDRDIYEQYF	TGCAGCGTTGTTATCGACAGGGACATCTACGAGCAGTACTTC
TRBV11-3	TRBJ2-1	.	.	CASSLDAGLGNEQFF	TGTGCCAGCAGCTTAGATGCGGGCTTGGGGAATGAGCAGTTCTTC
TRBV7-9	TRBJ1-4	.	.	CASSPDSENEKLFF	TGTGCCAGCAGCCCAGACAGCGAGAATGAAAAACTGTTTTTT
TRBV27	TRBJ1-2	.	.	CASSNHLNYGYTF	TGTGCCAGCAGCAATCACCTAAACTATGGCTACACCTTC
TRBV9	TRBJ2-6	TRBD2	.	CASSVEDVAGRSGANVLTF	TGTGCCAGCAGCGTAGAAGATGTAGCGGGGCGCTCTGGGGCCAACGTCCTGACTTTC
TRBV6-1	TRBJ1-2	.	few	CASSLQGSYGYTF	TGTGCCAGCAGTCTCCAGGGGAGCTATGGCTACACCTTC
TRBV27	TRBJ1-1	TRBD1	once	CASRGQGNTEAFF	TGTGCCAGCAGAGGACAGGGAAACACTGAAGCTTTCTTT
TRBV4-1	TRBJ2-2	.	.	CASSESGGHITGELFF	TGCGCCAGCAGCGAAAGCGGTGGGCACATCACCGGGGAGCTGTTTTTT
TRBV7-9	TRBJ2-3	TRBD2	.	CASSLTPRGLVPDTQYF	TGTGCCAGCAGCCTCACCCCCCGGGGACTAGTCCCAGATACGCAGTATTTT
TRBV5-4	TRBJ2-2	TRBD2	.	CASSFGLAGNTGELFF	TGTGCCAGCAGTTTCGGACTAGCGGGGAACACCGGGGAGCTGTTTTTT
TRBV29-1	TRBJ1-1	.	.	CSVNRVVNTEAFF	TGCAGCGTTAACAGGGTCGTAAACACTGAAGCTTTCTTT
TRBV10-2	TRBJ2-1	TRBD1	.	CASSDRDSTAIQNNEQFF	TGCGCCAGCAGTGATCGGGACAGTACTGCAATCCAGAACAATGAGCAGTTCTTC
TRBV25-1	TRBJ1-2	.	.	CASSGDKSYGYTF	TGTGCCAGCAGTGGGGACAAGTCCTATGGCTACACCTTC
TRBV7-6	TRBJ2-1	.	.	CASSLAPGLGTQEFF	TGTGCCAGCAGCTTAGCCCCAGGCCTCGGGACTCAGGAGTTCTTC
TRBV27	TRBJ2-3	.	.	CASSQGGGTYTDTQYF	TGTGCCAGCAGTCAGGGGGGTGGGACTTACACAGATACGCAGTATTTT
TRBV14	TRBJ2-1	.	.	CASSRGLNYNEQFF	TGTGCCAGCAGCCGCGGACTGAACTACAATGAGCAGTTCTTC
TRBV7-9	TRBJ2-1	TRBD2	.	CAIRGGILDEQFF	TGTGCCATCCGGGGGGGCATTCTCGATGAGCAGTTCTTC